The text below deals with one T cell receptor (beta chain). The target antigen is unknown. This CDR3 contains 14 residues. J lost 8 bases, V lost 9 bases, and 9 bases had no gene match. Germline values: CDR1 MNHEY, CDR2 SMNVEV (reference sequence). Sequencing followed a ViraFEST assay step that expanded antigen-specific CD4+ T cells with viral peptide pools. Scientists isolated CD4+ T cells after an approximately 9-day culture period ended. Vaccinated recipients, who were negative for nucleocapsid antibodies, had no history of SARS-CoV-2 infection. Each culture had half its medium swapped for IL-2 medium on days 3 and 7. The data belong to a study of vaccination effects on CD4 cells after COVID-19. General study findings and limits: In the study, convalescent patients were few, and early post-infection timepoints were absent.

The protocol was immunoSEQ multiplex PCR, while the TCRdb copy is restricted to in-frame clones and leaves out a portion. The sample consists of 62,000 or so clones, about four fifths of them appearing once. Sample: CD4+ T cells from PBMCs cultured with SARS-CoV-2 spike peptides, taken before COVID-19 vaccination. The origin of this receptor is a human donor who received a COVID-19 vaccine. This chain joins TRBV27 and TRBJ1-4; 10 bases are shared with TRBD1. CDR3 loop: CASKTGQGDEKLFF. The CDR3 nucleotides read TGTGCCAGTAAGACAGGACAGGGGGACGAAAAACTGTTTTTT.